The rows below give T cell receptor beta chains drawn from one sample of a study of blood T cell repertoires in COVID-19. Libraries were prepared by immunoSEQ multiplex PCR; TCRdb keeps only in-frame clonotypes and omits some of them. Here the sample spans approximately 280,000 clones, roughly 84% being singletons. The sequencing input was peripheral blood. The receptors stem from a human donor with COVID-19, enrolled during active disease. The donor label of this sample is uncertain. CDR3s include the opening cysteine and the closing phenylalanine or tryptophan. D genes are given only for firm matches. Part of the rows lack a size; the others show once, few, many or a class for expanded clones.

D gene | J gene | V gene | clone size | CDR3 protein | CDR3 DNA
- | TRBJ2-7 | TRBV30 | - | CAWSPQRYEQYF | TGTGCCTGGAGTCCCCAACGGTACGAGCAGTACTTC
TRBD1 | TRBJ1-2 | TRBV7-2 | few | CASSSTGGWGYTF | TGTGCCAGCAGTTCAACAGGGGGCTGGGGCTACACCTTC
- | TRBJ2-3 | TRBV5-1 | - | CASSRGQNEGGTQYF | TGCGCCAGCAGCAGGGGACAGAACGAAGGGGGGACGCAGTATTTT
TRBD2 | TRBJ2-7 | TRBV19 | - | CASSTRLAGSSYEQYF | TGTGCCAGTAGTACGAGACTAGCGGGGAGCTCCTACGAGCAGTACTTC
- | TRBJ1-3 | TRBV3-1/TRBV3-2 | - | CASSPPLGGGGSGNTIYF | TGTGCCAGCAGCCCCCCCCTTGGGGGAGGCGGCTCTGGAAACACCATATATTTT
TRBD2 | TRBJ2-1 | TRBV6-1 | - | CASSEWSFTSGSLRDEQFF | TGTGCCAGCAGTGAATGGTCGTTCACTAGCGGGAGTCTTAGGGATGAGCAGTTCTTC
- | TRBJ1-1 | TRBV28 | - | CASSLVDRLNTEAFF | TGTGCCAGCAGTTTAGTTGACAGGCTGAACACTGAAGCTTTCTTT
- | TRBJ1-1 | TRBV10-2 | - | CASSESGPGEAFF | TGCGCCAGCAGTGAGTCTGGGCCAGGTGAAGCTTTCTTT
- | TRBJ2-5 | TRBV5-1 | - | CASSPGAGATGETQYF | TGCGCCAGCAGCCCAGGCGCGGGGGCAACGGGAGAGACCCAGTACTTC
- | TRBJ1-4 | TRBV15 | - | CATSRATTNEKLFF | TGTGCCACCAGCAGAGCAACAACTAATGAAAAACTGTTTTTT
TRBD1 | TRBJ1-3 | TRBV6-5 | - | CASSIDRAHGNTIYF | TGTGCCAGCAGCATTGACAGGGCCCATGGAAACACCATATATTTT
- | TRBJ1-1 | TRBV19 | - | CASSVGLGTEAFF | TGTGCCAGTAGTGTTGGGCTGGGCACTGAAGCTTTCTTT
TRBD2 | TRBJ2-5 | TRBV7-9 | - | CASRGLAGGPIRETQYF | TGTGCCAGCAGGGGACTAGCGGGAGGCCCTATTCGGGAGACCCAGTACTTC
- | TRBJ2-7 | TRBV28 | - | CASKAGTSSYEQYF | TGTGCCAGCAAGGCGGGAACGAGCTCCTACGAGCAGTACTTC
- | TRBJ2-3 | TRBV19 | few | CASSIPGGSDTQYF | TGTGCCAGTAGTATTCCGGGCGGGTCAGATACGCAGTATTTT
TRBD2 | TRBJ2-7 | TRBV28 | - | CATTGTSGNYEQYF | TGTGCCACCACCGGGACTAGCGGGAACTACGAGCAGTACTTC
TRBD1 | TRBJ1-1 | TRBV19 | - | CASRRGQGAREAFF | TGTGCCAGTAGAAGGGGACAGGGGGCTCGTGAAGCTTTCTTT
- | TRBJ1-2 | TRBV6-1 | once | CASSEFVRVYGYTF | TGTGCCAGCAGTGAATTCGTCAGGGTCTATGGCTACACCTTC
- | TRBJ2-7 | TRBV18 | - | CASSPEGITYEQYF | TGTGCCAGCTCACCGGAGGGAATCACCTACGAGCAGTACTTC
- | TRBJ2-3 | TRBV4-2 | - | CASSQDGSRGTDTQYF | TGTGCCAGCAGCCAAGATGGGTCGCGGGGCACAGATACGCAGTATTTT
TRBD1 | TRBJ2-1 | TRBV19 | - | CASSAGQGLNEQFF | TGTGCCAGTAGTGCGGGACAGGGTCTGAATGAGCAGTTCTTC
TRBD1 | TRBJ1-2 | TRBV6-5 | - | CASSGQGGFGYGYTF | TGTGCCAGCTCGGGACAGGGAGGATTCGGCTATGGCTACACCTTC
- | TRBJ1-3 | TRBV4-3 | many | CASSGGEGLSGNTIYF | TGCGCCAGCAGCGGAGGGGAAGGTCTCTCTGGAAACACCATATATTTT
- | TRBJ2-6 | TRBV5-1 | - | CASSSGPGANVLTF | TGCGCCAGCAGCTCAGGGCCTGGGGCCAACGTCCTGACTTTC
- | TRBJ1-4 | TRBV6-5 | - | CASSYSMAGEGEKLFF | TGTGCCAGCAGTTACTCTATGGCAGGGGAAGGTGAAAAACTGTTTTTT
- | TRBJ1-1 | TRBV6-5 | - | CASTRDTEAFF | TGTGCCAGCACCCGGGACACTGAAGCTTTCTTT
TRBD1 | TRBJ2-7 | TRBV28 | - | CASSLDRGDEQYF | TGTGCCAGCAGTTTAGACAGGGGGGACGAGCAGTACTTC
- | TRBJ1-1 | TRBV27 | - | CASSLSVSTEAFF | TGTGCCAGCAGTTTAAGCGTTAGCACTGAAGCTTTCTTT
- | TRBJ1-6 | TRBV30 | - | CAWGQGINNSPLHF | TGTGCCTGGGGGCAGGGAATTAATAATTCACCCCTCCACTTT
TRBD1 | TRBJ2-7 | TRBV25-1 | - | CASSPGGERAYEQYF | TGTGCCAGCAGTCCAGGGGGCGAACGCGCCTACGAGCAGTACTTC
TRBD2 | TRBJ2-7 | TRBV11-2 | - | CASSLAGLVNEQYF | TGTGCCAGCAGCTTAGCTGGACTAGTAAACGAGCAGTACTTC